Listed here are 9 T cell receptor beta chains from one sample, sequenced in a study of Graves' ophthalmopathy and Graves' hyperthyroidism. Researchers took RNA transcripts and amplified TCR beta CDR3 regions from them. The first round was an RT-PCR with HTBI primers, and the second round was a multiplex PCR. Using its own MiXCR run on the multiplex PCR reads, TCRdb lists one record per CDR3 protein. The sample has 400,000 or so distinct CDR3 sequences; about 16% are singletons. Sample: peripheral blood. These TCRs come from a woman younger than 35 with stable Graves' hyperthyroidism.

In this sample, this clonotype turned up many times. V is TRBV6-5 and J is TRBJ1-2; D might be TRBD1 (6 bases). The germline V gene encodes CDR1 MNHEY and CDR2 SVGAGI. Trimming removed 5 bases from V and 6 bases from J, with 13 bases in between. This CDR3 region has 13 residues. The CDR3 protein is CASSLGGGHGYTF. The CDR3 DNA sequence: TGTGCCAGCAGTCTGGGGGGGGGCCATGGCTACACCTTC.

CDR3 region: CASRPGASSYNEQFF. In DNA, the CDR3 is TGTGCCAGCAGACCGGGGGCCAGCTCCTACAATGAGCAGTTCTTC. The chain links TRBV28 to TRBJ2-1, with D possibly being TRBD1 or TRBD2 (6 bases each). V was pared by 6 bases and J by 0 bases, with 12 bases between. Germline V gives CDR1 MDHEN, CDR2 SYDVKM. The CDR3 runs 15 residues.

There are many counts of this clonotype. V and J are TRBV6-1 and TRBJ2-5; tentative D call: TRBD1 (5 bases). The CDR3 contains 15 residues. The germline CDR1 and CDR2 sequences are MNHNS and SASEGT. The V and J ends lost 0 bases and 7 bases respectively, with 15 bases between them. Written as DNA, the CDR3 is TGTGCCAGCAGTGAAGCGCAGGCTGTCCAGGGGACCCAGTACTTC. Translating it yields CASSEAQAVQGTQYF.

This chain uses TRBV6-1 with TRBJ1-2, with D unclear. V gave up 2 bases and J gave up 8 bases, with 21 bases separating them. The germline V gene encodes CDR1 MNHNS and CDR2 SASEGT. The CDR3 is made up of 16 amino acids. CDR3 nucleotide sequence: TGTGCCAGCAGTGAACCGTGGGAAGCAGGCTGGCTCGGCTACACCTTC. Amino acid sequence: CASSEPWEAGWLGYTF.

In its sample, this clonotype was seen many times. The chain combines TRBV12-3 or TRBV12-4 with TRBJ2-7, with D perhaps matching TRBD1 (5 bases). This CDR3 has 13 residues. Trimming pared 1 base from V and 2 bases from J, leaving 6 bases between. Here the CDR3 DNA reads TGTGCCAGCAGTTTAGAGGGGCCCTACGAGCAGTACTTC. It codes for CASSLEGPYEQYF.

This clonotype showed up just a few times. This sequence joins TRBV20-1 and TRBJ1-1, with 11 bases identical to TRBD1. The ends lost 6 bases at V and 4 bases at J; junction bases unmatched: 16. Germline CDR1 and CDR2: DFQATT and SNEGSKA (reference sequence). The CDR3 contains 17 residues. CDR3 sequence reads: CSARGSGDRGSVTEAFF. Here the CDR3 DNA reads TGCAGTGCCCGCGGGTCCGGGGACAGGGGGTCGGTCACTGAAGCTTTCTTT.

This clonotype was detected ten times or more. The rearrangement links TRBV6-4 to TRBJ1-5, with 7 bases fitting TRBD1. The CDR3 totals 13 residues. Germline lookup yields CDR1 MRHNA and CDR2 SNTAGT. Trimming removed 6 bases from V and 6 bases from J; junction bases left unmatched: 5. CDR3 DNA sequence: TGTGCCAGCAGCAGGACAGGAGGTCAGCCCCAGCATTTT. Protein sequence: CASSRTGGQPQHF.

The sample holds many counts of this clonotype. CDR3: CASSVQGFPGELFF. CDR3 sequence (DNA): TGTGCCAGCAGCGTACAGGGGTTCCCCGGGGAGCTGTTTTTT. The rearrangement joins TRBV7-2 to TRBJ2-2, with TRBD1 matching 7 bases. The CDR3 covers 14 residues. Trimming took 5 bases from V and 6 from J; bases not matched to a gene: 6. Germline CDR1 reads SGHTA; CDR2 reads FQGNSA.

This clonotype came up many times. The chain has TRBV12-3 or TRBV12-4 and TRBJ2-6, with TRBD1 identical over 8 bases. J lost 0 bases, V lost 6 bases, and 4 bases had no gene match. The CDR3 length is 16 residues. CDR3 residues: CASRRQGSSGANVLTF. The CDR3 coding sequence is TGTGCCAGCAGGCGACAGGGGAGCTCTGGGGCCAACGTCCTGACTTTC.